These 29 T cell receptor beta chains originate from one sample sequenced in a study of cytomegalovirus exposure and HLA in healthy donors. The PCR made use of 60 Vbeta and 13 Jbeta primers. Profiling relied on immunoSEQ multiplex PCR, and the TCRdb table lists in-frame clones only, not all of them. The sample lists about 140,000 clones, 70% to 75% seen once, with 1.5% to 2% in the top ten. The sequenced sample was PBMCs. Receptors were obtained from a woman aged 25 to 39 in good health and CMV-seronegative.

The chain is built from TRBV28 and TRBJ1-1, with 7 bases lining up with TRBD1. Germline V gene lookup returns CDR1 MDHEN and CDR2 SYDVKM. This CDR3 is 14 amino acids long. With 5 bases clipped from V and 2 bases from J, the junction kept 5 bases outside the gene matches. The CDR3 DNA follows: TGTGCCAGCAGTAACAGGGGCCTAAACACTGAAGCTTTCTTT. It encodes CASSNRGLNTEAFF.

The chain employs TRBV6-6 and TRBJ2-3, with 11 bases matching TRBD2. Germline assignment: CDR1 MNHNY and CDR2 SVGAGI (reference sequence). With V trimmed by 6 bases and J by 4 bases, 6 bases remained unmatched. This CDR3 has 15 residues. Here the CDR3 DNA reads TGTGCCAGCAGCTTCACTAGCGGGGGTTCAGATACGCAGTATTTT. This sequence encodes CASSFTSGGSDTQYF.

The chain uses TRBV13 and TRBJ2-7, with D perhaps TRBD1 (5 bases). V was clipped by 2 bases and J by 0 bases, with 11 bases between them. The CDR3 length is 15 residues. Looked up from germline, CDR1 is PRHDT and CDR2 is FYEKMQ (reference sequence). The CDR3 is CASSLRGRNSYEQYF. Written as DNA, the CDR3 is TGTGCCAGCAGCTTAAGGGGAAGGAACTCCTACGAGCAGTACTTC.

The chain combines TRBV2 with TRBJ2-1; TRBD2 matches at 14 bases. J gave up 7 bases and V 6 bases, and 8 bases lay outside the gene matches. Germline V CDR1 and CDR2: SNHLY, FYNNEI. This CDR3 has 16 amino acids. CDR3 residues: CASSPNGLAGGNEQFF. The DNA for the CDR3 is TGTGCCAGCAGCCCGAATGGACTAGCGGGAGGTAATGAGCAGTTCTTC.

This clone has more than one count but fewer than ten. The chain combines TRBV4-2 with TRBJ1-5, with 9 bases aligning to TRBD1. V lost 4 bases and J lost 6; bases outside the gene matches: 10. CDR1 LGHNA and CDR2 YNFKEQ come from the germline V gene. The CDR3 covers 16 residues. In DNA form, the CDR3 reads TGTGCCAGCAGCCCTCTGGGACAGGGTCTTCTTCAGCCCCAGCATTTT. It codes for CASSPLGQGLLQPQHF.

The CDR3 region has the DNA TGTGCCAGCAGTGACCCTCGGGGGGCCGACCCCGGGGAGCTGTTTTTT. It yields the protein CASSDPRGADPGELFF. V usage is TRBV25-1 and J usage is TRBJ2-2; possibly TRBD2 for D (7 bases). From germline, CDR1 is MGHDK and CDR2 SYGVNS. The CDR3 extends over 16 amino acids. Trimming removed 3 bases at V and 6 bases at J, with 17 bases between.

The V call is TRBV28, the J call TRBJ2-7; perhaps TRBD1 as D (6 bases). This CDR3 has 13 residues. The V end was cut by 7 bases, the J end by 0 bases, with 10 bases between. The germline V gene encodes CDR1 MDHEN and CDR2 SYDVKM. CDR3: CASTTGSSYEQYV. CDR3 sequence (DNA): TGTGCCAGCACTACAGGGAGCTCCTACGAGCAGTACGTC.

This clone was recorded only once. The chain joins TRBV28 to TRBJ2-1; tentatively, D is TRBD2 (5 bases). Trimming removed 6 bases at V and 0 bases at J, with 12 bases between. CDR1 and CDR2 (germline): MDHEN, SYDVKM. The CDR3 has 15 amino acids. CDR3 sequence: CASRNTEGSYNEQFF. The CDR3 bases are TGTGCCAGCAGGAACACCGAGGGCTCCTACAATGAGCAGTTCTTC.

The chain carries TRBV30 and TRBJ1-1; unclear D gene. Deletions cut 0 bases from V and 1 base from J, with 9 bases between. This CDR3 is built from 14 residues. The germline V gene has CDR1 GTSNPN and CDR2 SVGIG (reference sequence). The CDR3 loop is CAWSVHEGNTEAFF. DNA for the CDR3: TGTGCCTGGAGTGTACATGAGGGGAACACTGAAGCTTTCTTT.

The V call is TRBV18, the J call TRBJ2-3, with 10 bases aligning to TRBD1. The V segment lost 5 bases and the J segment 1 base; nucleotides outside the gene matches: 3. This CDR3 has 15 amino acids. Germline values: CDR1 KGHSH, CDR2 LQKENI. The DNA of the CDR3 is TGTGCCAGCTCAGGCGACAGGGGGCGCACAGATACGCAGTATTTT. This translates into CASSGDRGRTDTQYF.

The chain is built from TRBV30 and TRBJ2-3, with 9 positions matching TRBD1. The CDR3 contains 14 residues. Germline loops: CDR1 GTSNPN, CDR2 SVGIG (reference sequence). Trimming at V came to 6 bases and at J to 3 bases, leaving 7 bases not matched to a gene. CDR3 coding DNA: TGTGCCTGTTTACAGGGGGCTGGGACAGATACGCAGTATTTT. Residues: CACLQGAGTDTQYF.

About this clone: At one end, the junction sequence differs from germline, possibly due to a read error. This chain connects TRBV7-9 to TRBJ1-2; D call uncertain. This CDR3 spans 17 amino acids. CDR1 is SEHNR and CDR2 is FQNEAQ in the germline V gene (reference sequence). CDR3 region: CSSSLIIAAASNYGYTF. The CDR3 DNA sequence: TGTTCCAGCAGCTTAATAATTGCGGCCGCTTCTAACTATGGCTACACCTTC.

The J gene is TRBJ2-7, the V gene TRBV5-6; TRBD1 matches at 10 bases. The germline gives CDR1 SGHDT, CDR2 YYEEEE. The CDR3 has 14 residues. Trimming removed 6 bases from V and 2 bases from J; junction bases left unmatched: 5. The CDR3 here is CASNRDRGAYEQYF. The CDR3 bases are TGTGCCAGCAATCGGGACAGGGGTGCCTACGAGCAGTACTTC.

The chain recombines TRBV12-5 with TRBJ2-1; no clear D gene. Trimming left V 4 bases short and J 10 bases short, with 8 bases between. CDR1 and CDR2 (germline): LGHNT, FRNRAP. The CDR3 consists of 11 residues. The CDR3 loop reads CASGSRYEQFF. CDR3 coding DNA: TGTGCTAGTGGTTCCCGGTACGAGCAGTTCTTC.

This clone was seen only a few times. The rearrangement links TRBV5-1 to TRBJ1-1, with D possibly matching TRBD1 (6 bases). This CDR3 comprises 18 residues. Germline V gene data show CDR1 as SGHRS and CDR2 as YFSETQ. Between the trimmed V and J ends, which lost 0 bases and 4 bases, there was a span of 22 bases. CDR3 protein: CASSLVLRGADRSTEAFF. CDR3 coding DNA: TGCGCCAGCAGCTTGGTACTCAGAGGCGCCGACAGGTCCACTGAAGCTTTCTTT.

CDR3 nucleotide sequence: TGTGCCAGCAGTGAAACAGGGGGGACTGAGCAGTACGTC. Amino acid sequence: CASSETGGTEQYV. V usage is TRBV6-1 and J usage is TRBJ2-7; TRBD1 agrees at 8 bases. Trimming at V came to 2 bases and at J to 7 bases, leaving 4 bases not matched to a gene. The germline CDR1 and CDR2 sequences are MNHNS and SASEGT. There are 13 residues in the CDR3.

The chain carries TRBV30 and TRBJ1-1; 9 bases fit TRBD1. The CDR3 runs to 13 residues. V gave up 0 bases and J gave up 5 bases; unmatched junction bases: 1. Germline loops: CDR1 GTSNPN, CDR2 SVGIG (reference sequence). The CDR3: CAWSVGTGTEAFF. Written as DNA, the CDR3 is TGTGCCTGGAGTGTAGGGACAGGGACTGAAGCTTTCTTT.

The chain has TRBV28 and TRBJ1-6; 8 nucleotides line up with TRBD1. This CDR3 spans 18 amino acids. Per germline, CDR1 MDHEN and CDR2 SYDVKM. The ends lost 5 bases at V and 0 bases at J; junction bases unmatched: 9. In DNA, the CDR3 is TGTGCCAGCAGTCTAACACAGGGGGTATACTCCTATAATTCACCCCTCCACTTT. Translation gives CASSLTQGVYSYNSPLHF.

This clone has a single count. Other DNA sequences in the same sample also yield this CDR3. In nucleotides, the CDR3 is TGCAGCGGGGACACGGGCGGGACAGATACGCAGTATTTT. Its translation: CSGDTGGTDTQYF. V is TRBV29-1 and J is TRBJ2-3, with D tentatively TRBD1 (6 bases). The ends were cut back, 7 bases at V and 3 bases at J, with 14 bases in the middle. The CDR3 extends over 13 amino acids. From germline, CDR1 is SQVTM and CDR2 ANQGSEA.

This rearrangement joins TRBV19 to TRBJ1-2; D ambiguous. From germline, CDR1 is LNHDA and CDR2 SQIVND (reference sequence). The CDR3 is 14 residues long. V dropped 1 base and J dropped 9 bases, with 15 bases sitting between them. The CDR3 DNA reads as TGTGCCAGTAGTATAGGTACAGAGTCCCTTCGCTACACCTTC. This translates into CASSIGTESLRYTF.

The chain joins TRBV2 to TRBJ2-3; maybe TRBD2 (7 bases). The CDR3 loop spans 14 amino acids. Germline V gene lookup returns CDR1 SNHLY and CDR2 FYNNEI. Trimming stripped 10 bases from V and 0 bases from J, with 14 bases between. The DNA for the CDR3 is TGTGCCATCTCAAGGGGGGGTAGCACAGATACGCAGTATTTT. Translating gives CAISRGGSTDTQYF.

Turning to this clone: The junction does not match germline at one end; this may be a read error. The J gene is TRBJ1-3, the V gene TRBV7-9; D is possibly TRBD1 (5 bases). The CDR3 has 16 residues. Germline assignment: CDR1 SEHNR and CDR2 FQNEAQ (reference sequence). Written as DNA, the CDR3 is TGTTCCAGCAACCCGATGGGGGGGAACTCTGGAAACACCATATATTTT. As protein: CSSNPMGGNSGNTIYF.

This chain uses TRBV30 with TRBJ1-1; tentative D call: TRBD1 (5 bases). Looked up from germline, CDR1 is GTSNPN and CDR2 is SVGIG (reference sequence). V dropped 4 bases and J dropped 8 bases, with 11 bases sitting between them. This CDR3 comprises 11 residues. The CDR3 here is CAWNRGGEAFF. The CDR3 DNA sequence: TGTGCCTGGAACCGGGGGGGGGAAGCTTTCTTT.

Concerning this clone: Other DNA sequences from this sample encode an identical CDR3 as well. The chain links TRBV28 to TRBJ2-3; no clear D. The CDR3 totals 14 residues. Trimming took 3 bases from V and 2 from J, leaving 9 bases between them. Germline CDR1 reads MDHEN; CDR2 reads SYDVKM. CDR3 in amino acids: CASSLATYTDTQYF. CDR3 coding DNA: TGTGCCAGCAGTTTGGCGACTTACACAGATACGCAGTATTTT.

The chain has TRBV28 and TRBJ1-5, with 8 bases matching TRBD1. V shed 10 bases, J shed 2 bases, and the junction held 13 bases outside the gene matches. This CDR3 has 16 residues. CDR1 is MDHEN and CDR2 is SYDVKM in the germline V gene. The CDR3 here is CATYAPGGFGNQPQHF. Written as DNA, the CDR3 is TGTGCCACCTATGCACCAGGGGGCTTCGGCAATCAGCCCCAGCATTTT.

The chain's CDR3 is CASRDSGVGTDTQYF. In DNA form, the CDR3 reads TGTGCCAGCAGGGATTCGGGAGTGGGCACAGATACGCAGTATTTT. The V gene is TRBV28, the J gene TRBJ2-3, with a weak D call TRBD2 (6 bases). Germline CDR1 is MDHEN and CDR2 is SYDVKM. This CDR3 has 15 amino acids. V was trimmed by 6 bases and J by 1 base, leaving 14 bases between them.

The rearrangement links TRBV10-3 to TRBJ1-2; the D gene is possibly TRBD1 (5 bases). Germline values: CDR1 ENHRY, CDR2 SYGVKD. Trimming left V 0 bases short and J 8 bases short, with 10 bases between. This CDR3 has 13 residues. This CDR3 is CAISESRVSGYTF. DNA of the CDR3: TGTGCCATCAGTGAGTCCAGGGTAAGCGGCTACACCTTC.

The CDR3: CASSVGTVSSGNTIYF. The CDR3 DNA sequence: TGTGCCAGCAGCGTGGGGACAGTTAGCTCTGGAAACACCATATATTTT. This chain joins TRBV9 and TRBJ1-3; TRBD1 agrees at 7 bases. V trimming: 2 bases; J trimming: 0 bases; junction bases outside the gene matches: 5. Germline lookup yields CDR1 SGDLS and CDR2 YYNGEE. This CDR3 spans 16 amino acids.

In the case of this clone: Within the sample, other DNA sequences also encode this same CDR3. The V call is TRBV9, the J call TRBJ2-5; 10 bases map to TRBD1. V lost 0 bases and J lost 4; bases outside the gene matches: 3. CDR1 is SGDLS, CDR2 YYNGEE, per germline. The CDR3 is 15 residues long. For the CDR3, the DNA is TGTGCCAGCAGCGTAGTGGGGACAGGGGTAGAGACCCAGTACTTC. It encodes CASSVVGTGVETQYF.